These T cell receptor beta chains were read from a single sample in a study of OX40 agonist ivuxolimab in advanced cancers. Sequencing was performed with immunoSEQ multiplex PCR; in TCRdb, only in-frame clones are kept and a portion is missing. Of roughly 30,000 clones listed, 80% to 85% are singletons. The sample here was CD4+ or CD8+ T cells sorted from blood, taken in a trial of the OX40 agonist ivuxolimab. The source of these receptors is an adult with an advanced solid tumor such as melanoma, head and neck, liver or kidney cancer. The CDR3 runs from the conserved cysteine through the conserved F or W. D genes are given only for firm matches. The size field is filled for only some rows; it gives once, few, many or a size class.

size	V	D	J	DNA	CDR3
.	TRBV7-7	TRBD2	TRBJ2-1	TGTGCCAGCAGCGTAGGAACTAGCGGGGGCTACAATGAGCAGTTCTTC	CASSVGTSGGYNEQFF
.	TRBV4-1	.	TRBJ2-7	TGCGCCAGCAGCCAAGTACTAGGGGACGAGCAGTACTTC	CASSQVLGDEQYF
.	TRBV6-6	TRBD2	TRBJ2-7	TGTGCCAGCACACCGGGGGGAACGGGCGAGCAGTACTTC	CASTPGGTGEQYF
.	TRBV4-1	.	TRBJ1-1	TGCGCCAGCAGCCAAGTAAGGGGGACTGAAGCTTTCTTT	CASSQVRGTEAFF
.	TRBV6-4	.	TRBJ2-2	TGTGCCAGCAGTGACTCGGGGACCGGGGAGCTGTTTTTT	CASSDSGTGELFF
.	TRBV5-6	.	TRBJ2-7	TGTGCCAGCAGCTCCCAGGGTCGCGAGCAGTACTTC	CASSSQGREQYF
.	TRBV28	TRBD1	TRBJ2-7	TGTGCCACTCGACAGGGCTCCTACGAGCAGTACTTC	CATRQGSYEQYF
.	TRBV28	.	TRBJ2-7	TGTGCCAGCAGCACCGACGGGGTCTCCTACGAGCAGTACTTC	CASSTDGVSYEQYF
once	TRBV6-6	.	TRBJ2-7	TGTGCCAGCAGTTCAGGACCTCGAGTGTACGAGCAGTACTTC	CASSSGPRVYEQYF
.	TRBV29-1	.	TRBJ2-7	TGCAGCGTCTTTCGGCAGAACTCCTACGAGCAGTACTTC	CSVFRQNSYEQYF
.	TRBV4-1	.	TRBJ2-1	TGCGCCAGCAGCCAAGTTGGAGAGGGCAATGAGCAGTTCTTC	CASSQVGEGNEQFF
.	TRBV4-2	TRBD1	TRBJ2-7	TGTGCCAGCAGCCAAGACCCCGGGACAGGCTACGAGCAGTACTTC	CASSQDPGTGYEQYF
.	TRBV15	TRBD1	TRBJ1-1	TGTGCCACCAGCGTAGACAGGGGAGGCACTGAAGCTTTCTTT	CATSVDRGGTEAFF
.	TRBV6-5	.	TRBJ1-4	TGTGCCAGCAGTTATAGGGGACCCCTTGAAAAACTGTTTTTT	CASSYRGPLEKLFF
.	TRBV4-1	TRBD2	TRBJ2-2	TGCGCCAGCAGCCAATCCCCTAGCGGGGCCGGGGAGCTGTTTTTT	CASSQSPSGAGELFF
.	TRBV9	.	TRBJ1-1	TGTGCCAGCAGAACTCCCGACGGAAACACTGAAGCTTTCTTT	CASRTPDGNTEAFF
.	TRBV10-1	.	TRBJ2-3	TGCGCCAGCAGTGAAAGGACAGACGACACAGATACGCAGTATTTT	CASSERTDDTDTQYF
.	TRBV25-1	TRBD1	TRBJ2-5	TGTGCCAGCAGTGGAGACAGGGGTGAGACCCAGTACTTC	CASSGDRGETQYF
.	TRBV2	.	TRBJ2-7	TGTGCCAGCAGGGCAGGGAGCTCCTACGAGCAGTACTTC	CASRAGSSYEQYF
.	TRBV11-3	TRBD1	TRBJ2-7	TGTGCCAGCAGCTTGATTACAGGGGTCTCCTACGAGCAGTACTTC	CASSLITGVSYEQYF
.	TRBV11-2	.	TRBJ1-2	TGTGCCAGCAGCTTAGGGACAGCCTATGGCTACACCTTC	CASSLGTAYGYTF
.	TRBV5-4	.	TRBJ1-2	TGTGCCAGCAGCTTGGATTTGAGCTACACCTTC	CASSLDLSYTF
.	TRBV7-9	.	TRBJ1-5	TGTGCCAGCAGCCAAGGGGATCAGCCCCAGCATTTT	CASSQGDQPQHF
.	TRBV5-1	.	TRBJ1-2	TGCGCCAGCAGCTTGGATGCAGGGGAGGGAGGCTACACCTTC	CASSLDAGEGGYTF
.	TRBV7-6	TRBD2	TRBJ2-5	TGTGCCAGCAGCTTAGTGCGGGAGGGAGAGACCCAGTACTTC	CASSLVREGETQYF
.	TRBV4-3	.	TRBJ1-4	TGCGCCAGCAGCTTTATAAAGGGGACTAATGAAAAACTGTTTTTT	CASSFIKGTNEKLFF
.	TRBV6-6	.	TRBJ1-4	TGTGCCAGCAGTTATGGGGCAGCGCATAATGAAAAACTGTTTTTT	CASSYGAAHNEKLFF
once	TRBV4-3	.	TRBJ2-7	TGCGCCAGCAGCCAGAGTTCCTCCAACGAGCAGTACTTC	CASSQSSSNEQYF
few	TRBV6-1	TRBD2	TRBJ2-3	TGTGCCAGCAGTGAAGGTCCAGCGGGAGGGCCCTCGGATACGCAGTATTTT	CASSEGPAGGPSDTQYF